This TCR beta chain was documented in a study of blood T cell repertoires in COVID-19. Study-wide context: Sites in the United States, Italy and Spain provided acute and convalescent COVID-19 samples. PBMCs, B-cell-depleted T cells, or T cells were the source of the cDNA or gDNA that made up the material.

In the authors' workflow: Amplification with reference gene primers provided the estimates of nucleated cell counts. The protocol was immunoSEQ multiplex PCR, while the TCRdb copy is restricted to in-frame clones and leaves out a portion. That table furnishes V, J and clone size, whereas the DNA furnished D and trimming. The data show about 190,000 clones, just under 85% seen once. Germline values: CDR1 KGHSH, CDR2 LQKENI. The CDR3 is made up of 12 amino acids. With 3 bases removed from V and 3 bases from J, the gap between germline ends came to 5 bases. The sequencing sample was made of peripheral blood. The sequence derives from a woman in her 70s with active or convalescent COVID-19. The chain combines TRBV18 with TRBJ1-2; D not certain. CDR3 residues: CASSPQDYGYTF. In nucleotides, the CDR3 is TGTGCCAGCTCACCGCAGGACTATGGCTACACCTTC.